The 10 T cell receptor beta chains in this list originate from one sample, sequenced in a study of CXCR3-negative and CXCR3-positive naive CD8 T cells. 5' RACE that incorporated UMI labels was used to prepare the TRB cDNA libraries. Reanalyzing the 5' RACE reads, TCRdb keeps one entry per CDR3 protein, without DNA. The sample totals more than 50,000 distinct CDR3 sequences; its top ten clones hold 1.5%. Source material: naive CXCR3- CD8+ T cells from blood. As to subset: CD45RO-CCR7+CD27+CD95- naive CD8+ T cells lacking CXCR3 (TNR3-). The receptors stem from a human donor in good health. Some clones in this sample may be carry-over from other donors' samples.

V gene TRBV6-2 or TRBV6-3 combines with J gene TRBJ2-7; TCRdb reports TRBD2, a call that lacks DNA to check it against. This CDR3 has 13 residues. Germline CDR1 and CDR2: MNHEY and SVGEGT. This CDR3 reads CASSYPREGEQYF.

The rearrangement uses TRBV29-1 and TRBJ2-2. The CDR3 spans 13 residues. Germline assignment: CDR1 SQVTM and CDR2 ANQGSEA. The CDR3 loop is CSATLQNTGELFF.

CDR3 residues: CASSLAGESQYF. This rearrangement joins TRBV11-1 to TRBJ2-5. The CDR3 contains 12 residues. Germline CDR1 SGHAT, CDR2 FQDESV (reference sequence).

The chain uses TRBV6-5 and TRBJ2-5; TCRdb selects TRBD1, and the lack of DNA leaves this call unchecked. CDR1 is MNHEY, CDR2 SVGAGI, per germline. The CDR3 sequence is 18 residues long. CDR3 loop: CASSYSKLSGQGLETQYF.

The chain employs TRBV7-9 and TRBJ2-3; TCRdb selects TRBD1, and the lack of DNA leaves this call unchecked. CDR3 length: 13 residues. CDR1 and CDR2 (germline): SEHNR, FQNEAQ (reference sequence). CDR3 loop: CASSLVGPGTQYF.

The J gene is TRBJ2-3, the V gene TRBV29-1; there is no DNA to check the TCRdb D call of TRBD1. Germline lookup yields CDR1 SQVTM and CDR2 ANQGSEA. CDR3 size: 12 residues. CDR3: CSVEQGQGPQYF.

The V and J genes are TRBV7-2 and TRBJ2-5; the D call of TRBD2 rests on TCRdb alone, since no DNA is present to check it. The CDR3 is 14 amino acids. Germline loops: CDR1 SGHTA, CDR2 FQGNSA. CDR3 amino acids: CASSGGGAGETQYF.

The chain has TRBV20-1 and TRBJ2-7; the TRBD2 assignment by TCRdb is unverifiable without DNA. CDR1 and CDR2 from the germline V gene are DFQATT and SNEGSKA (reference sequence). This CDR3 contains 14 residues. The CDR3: CSAINYLAAYEQYF.

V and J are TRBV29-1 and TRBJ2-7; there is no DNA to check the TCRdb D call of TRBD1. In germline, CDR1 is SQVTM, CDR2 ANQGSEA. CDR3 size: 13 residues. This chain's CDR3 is CSVPGQGSYEQYF.

The CDR3 protein is CASSSGPGDRSYNEQFF. This sequence joins TRBV7-9 and TRBJ2-1; the D call of TRBD1 rests on TCRdb alone, since no DNA is present to check it. Germline CDR1 is SEHNR and CDR2 is FQNEAQ (reference sequence). The CDR3 spans 17 residues.